The present T cell receptor (beta chain) was sequenced within a study of T cells in Graves' hyperthyroidism and ophthalmopathy. A few counts support this clonotype. Its antigen remains unidentified. TCR beta CDR3 sequences were amplified from RNA transcripts. First-round RT-PCR targeting the TCR CDR3 was performed with the HTBI primer set. TCRdb re-analysed the multiplex PCR reads in MiXCR, keeping a single row per CDR3 protein. The data show 700,000 to 850,000 distinct CDR3 sequences, with roughly a third seen just once and around 31% held by the top ten. V lost 4 bases and J lost 0, with 12 bases in between. Germline V gives CDR1 SEHNR, CDR2 FQNEAQ (reference sequence). The CDR3 spans 15 residues. Whole-study results and caveats: Most thyroid clonotypes expanded above 0.001 were also detected in blood.

Graves' hyperthyroidism showing no ophthalmopathy progression within 18 months was considered stable. The sample was blood. The clonotype originates from a woman between 40 and 55 years old with Graves' hyperthyroidism. This chain joins TRBV7-9 and TRBJ1-1; D may be TRBD1 (5 bases). The CDR3 sequence is CASSWAGRVNTEAFF. Here the CDR3 DNA reads TGTGCCAGCAGCTGGGCAGGGAGAGTGAACACTGAAGCTTTCTTT.